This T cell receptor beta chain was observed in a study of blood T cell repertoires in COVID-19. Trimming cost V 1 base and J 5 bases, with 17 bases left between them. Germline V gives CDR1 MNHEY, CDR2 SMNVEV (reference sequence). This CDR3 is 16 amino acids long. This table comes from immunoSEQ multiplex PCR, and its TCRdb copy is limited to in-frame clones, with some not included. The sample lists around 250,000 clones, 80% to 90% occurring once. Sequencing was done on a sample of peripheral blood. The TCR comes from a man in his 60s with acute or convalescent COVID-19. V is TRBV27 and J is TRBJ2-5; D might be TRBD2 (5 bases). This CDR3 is CASSLWGASRRETQYF. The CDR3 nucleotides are TGTGCCAGCAGTTTATGGGGTGCCAGTAGGAGGGAGACCCAGTACTTC.